The 27 T cell receptor beta chains in this list originate from one sample, sequenced in a study of tumor-infiltrating lymphocytes in primary liver carcinoma. Scientists recovered RNA and DNA together from roughly 20-30 mg of unsorted bulk tissue. TCR beta cDNA was made from 500 ng total RNA with a constant-region primer. Investigators got TCR beta libraries out of three nested multiplex PCR rounds, done with slightly modified ARM-PCR. Both of the initial two PCR rounds ran for about 11 cycles and employed TRBV1-TRBV30 forward primers alongside a C-beta reverse primer. One entry per CDR3 protein results from TCRdb running MiXCR on the multiplex PCR reads. The sample carries 37,000 or so distinct CDR3 sequences, roughly 74% recorded once. The specimen was tumor-adjacent normal liver tissue. These TCRs come from a man aged 35-49 years with primary liver carcinoma and hepatitis B virus infection.

Notes on this clonotype: An end of the junction does not agree with germline; a read error may underlie this. This chain uses TRBV7-9 with TRBJ2-7, with no clear D. Germline-derived CDR1 and CDR2 are SEHNR and FQNEAQ (reference sequence). The CDR3 is made up of 12 amino acids. CDR3 sequence (DNA): TGTGCCAGCAACTTAGTAGACTACGAGCAGTACTTC. It yields the protein CASNLVDYEQYF.

This clonotype counts as medium-sized. The missing conserved phenylalanine or tryptophan at the end of this CDR3 makes a read error likely. This chain uses TRBV11-3 with TRBJ2-1; D uncertain. The CDR3 has 12 residues. Germline V gives CDR1 SGHNT, CDR2 YENEEA. Trimming left V 2 bases short and J 6 bases short, with 5 bases between. Written as DNA, the CDR3 is TGTGCCAGCAGCTTAAATGCCAATGAGCAGTTCCTC. Translating it yields CASSLNANEQFL.

As for this clonotype: An end of the junction does not agree with germline; a read error may underlie this. CDR3 residues: CTSSLRTGGSTDTQYF. The CDR3 DNA sequence: TGCACCAGCAGCTTGAGGACGGGTGGCAGCACAGATACGCAGTATTTT. The V and J genes are TRBV5-1 and TRBJ2-3; D is ambiguous. Germline V CDR1 and CDR2: SGHRS, YFSETQ. The CDR3 sequence is 16 residues long. Complete variable domain (other parts from reference TRBV5-1 and TRBJ2-3): KAGVTQTPRYLIKTRGQQVTLSCSPISGHRSVSWYQQTPGQGLQFLFEYFSETQRNKGNFPGRFSGRQFSNSRSEMNVSTLELGDSALYLCTSSLRTGGSTDTQYFGPGTRLTVL.

In this sample, this clonotype turned up a few times. At one of its ends the junction is not consistent with the germline gene, which may arise from a read error. The CDR3 coding sequence is TGTGCCAGCAGCCCCGGTTTTGACGGCGAGCGGTATTTC. This codes for CASSPGFDGERYF. The chain is built from TRBV7-9 and TRBJ2-7; a possible D gene is TRBD2 (5 bases). CDR1 is SEHNR, CDR2 FQNEAQ, per germline (reference sequence). The CDR3 is made up of 13 amino acids.

Turning to this clonotype: Since no conserved phenylalanine or tryptophan closes the CDR3, a read error is the likely cause. No DNA is shown, since the ends of the CDR3 on it are uncertain; the CDR3 is the one TCRdb lists. CDR3 in amino acids: CASSLATGGTGELFY. The chain is built from TRBV11-3 and TRBJ2-2; the table gives TRBD1 as D, unverified against the DNA. CDR1 is SGHNT and CDR2 is YENEEA in the germline V gene. Termini included, the CDR3 measures 15 amino acids.

This clonotype has only one observation. The chain employs TRBV29-1 and TRBJ1-1; D perhaps matches TRBD1 (6 bases). The CDR3 totals 15 residues. CDR1 SQVTM and CDR2 ANQGSEA come from the germline V gene. The CDR3: CGFGGGWGMNTEAFF. The CDR3 DNA reads as TGCGGCTTTGGAGGGGGGTGGGGTATGAACACTGAAGCTTTCTTT.

Regarding this clonotype: Germline is not matched at one junction end, which may reflect a read error. The chain combines TRBV6-5 with TRBJ2-7; 7 nucleotides agree with TRBD2. The CDR3 is 16 amino acids. Germline V gene lookup returns CDR1 MNHEY and CDR2 SVGAGI. In nucleotides, the CDR3 is TGTGCCAGCAGTTCCTCCGTTTGGGGGGAGGGCTACGAGCACTACTTC. Translating it yields CASSSSVWGEGYEHYF.

In its sample, this clonotype was seen a few times. This chain joins TRBV14 and TRBJ2-7; weak D call: TRBD1 (5 bases). Trimming removed 11 bases at V and 9 bases at J, with 20 bases between. The length of the CDR3 is 12 residues. Looked up from germline, CDR1 is SGHDN and CDR2 is FVKESK. CDR3 sequence: CADSRSMGSQYF. The CDR3 region has the DNA TGTGCCGACAGCCGCTCTATGGGTTCGCAGTACTTC.

On this clonotype: At one end the junction does not follow the germline gene, possibly because of a read error. This sequence joins TRBV11-2 and TRBJ2-4, with a weak D call TRBD1 (6 bases). The CDR3 covers 14 residues. From germline, CDR1 is SGHAT and CDR2 FQNNGV. The CDR3 spells CASSSGTWDNIEYF. The DNA of the CDR3 is TGTGCCAGCAGTTCCGGGACATGGGATAACATTGAGTACTTC.

Details on this clonotype: One end of the junction fails to match germline, which may point to a read error. This sequence joins TRBV6-6 and TRBJ2-2; the D call may be TRBD1 or TRBD2 (6 bases each). Germline CDR1 is MNHNY and CDR2 is SVGAGI (reference sequence). This CDR3 has 16 residues. DNA for the CDR3: TGTGTCAGCAGTTCCCCGAGAGGGGGGAGTATCGGGGAGCTGTTTTTT. Translating gives CVSSSPRGGSIGELFF.

In this sample, this clonotype turned up a few times. This may come from a read error, since a much larger clone is one base off. The CDR3 carries no conserved terminal phenylalanine or tryptophan, so it likely arises from a read error. The gene calls are TRBV5-1 and TRBJ1-1, with 11 nucleotides matching TRBD1. Trimming at V came to 3 bases and at J to 8 bases, leaving 6 bases not matched to a gene. The CDR3 consists of 14 residues. Germline-derived CDR1 and CDR2 are SGHRS and YFSETQ. The DNA of the CDR3 is TGCGCCAGCAGCTCGGGACAGGGGGAACCCGAAGCTTTCTAT. Translation gives CASSSGQGEPEAFY.

To note about this clonotype: The missing conserved phenylalanine or tryptophan at the end of this CDR3 makes a read error likely. It is unclear where the CDR3 begins or ends on the DNA, so no DNA is shown, and the CDR3 is as TCRdb lists it. This chain joins TRBV6-1 and TRBJ2-1; the tabulated D call, TRBD1, remains unverified against the DNA. CDR1 is MNHNS and CDR2 is SASEGT in the germline V gene. The CDR3 contains 14 residues when both ends are counted. The CDR3 sequence is CASTTGAYYNEQSS.

As regards this clonotype: The junction departs from germline at one end; a sequencing error may be responsible. The chain links TRBV28 to TRBJ2-1, with TRBD2 matching 8 bases. Per the germline V gene, CDR1 is MDHEN and CDR2 is SYDVKM. This CDR3 has 17 amino acids. In DNA, the CDR3 is TGTGCCAACAGTTTGTCGACTAGCGAGCCTTCCTACAATGAGCAGTTCTTC. Residues: CANSLSTSEPSYNEQFF.

Of note for this clonotype: Its ends do not fully match the called genes, so a read error is possible. This chain uses TRBV6-4 with TRBJ2-2; perhaps TRBD1 as D (5 bases). CDR3 length equals 13 residues. The germline gives CDR1 MRHNA, CDR2 SNTAGT. DNA for the CDR3: TGTGCCAACAGTGCGGAAGGGGCAGGGAAGCTGTTTTTT. It specifies CANSAEGAGKLFF.

To note about this clonotype: The junction and the germline gene differ at one end; a read error may be behind it. V is TRBV11-2 and J is TRBJ2-5, with TRBD2 matching over 9 bases. Germline CDR1 and CDR2: SGHAT and FQNNGV. This CDR3 is 17 amino acids long. Here the CDR3 DNA reads TGTACCAGCAGCTTAATACTAGCGGGTGACTCGAGCGAGACCCAATACTTC. This encodes CTSSLILAGDSSETQYF.

On this clonotype: A read error is likely, as this CDR3 ends without the conserved phenylalanine or tryptophan. No DNA is shown, since the ends of the CDR3 on it are uncertain; the CDR3 is the one TCRdb lists. This chain joins TRBV5-1 and TRBJ2-7. The germline gives CDR1 SGHRS, CDR2 YFSETQ. The CDR3 contains 12 residues when both ends are counted. CDR3 amino acids: CARRHTDDEHYL.

Note on this clonotype: A much bigger clone sits one base away, suggesting this may be a read error. V is TRBV2 and J is TRBJ2-7, with 9 bases that match TRBD2. Germline CDR1 reads SNHLY; CDR2 reads FYNNEI. The CDR3 is made up of 15 amino acids. CDR3 sequence: CASRGGAGGSYEHYF. The CDR3 DNA is TGTGCCAGCAGAGGAGGGGCGGGAGGGTCATACGAGCATTACTTC.

This clonotype was found once. One junction end does not reproduce the germline sequence, and a read error may be involved. The chain recombines TRBV29-1 with TRBJ1-2; D might be TRBD1 (5 bases). Germline lookup yields CDR1 SQVTM and CDR2 ANQGSEA. The CDR3 length is 12 residues. The CDR3 DNA reads TGCGGCGTTGACTTAGGGGTAGGCGGCTACACCTTC. It translates to CGVDLGVGGYTF.

In this sample, this clonotype turned up once. At one end, the junction sequence differs from germline, possibly due to a read error. The CDR3 bases are TGTGCCAGCAGCCGAGAGGCCCCTGTTGACGAGCAGTACTTC. Its protein is CASSREAPVDEQYF. The chain couples TRBV4-1 to TRBJ2-7; no firm D call. CDR1 is MGHRA and CDR2 is YSYEKL in the germline V gene. This CDR3 spans 14 amino acids.

V usage is TRBV29-1 and J usage is TRBJ2-7; D may be TRBD2 (7 bases). Germline assignment: CDR1 SQVTM and CDR2 ANQGSEA. The CDR3 consists of 14 residues. Trimming cost V 1 base and J 8 bases, with 18 bases left between them. The CDR3 DNA follows: TGCAGCGTTGAAGGGGCGGGGAGGGGGTACAAGCAGTACTTC. This translates into CSVEGAGRGYKQYF.

In the case of this clonotype: A much more abundant neighbour one base away suggests this may be a read error. The chain links TRBV28 to TRBJ2-3; 9 bases fit TRBD2. There are 14 residues in the CDR3. The V gene's germline CDR1 is MDHEN and CDR2 SYDVKM. V shed 3 bases and J 10 bases; nucleotides not matched to a gene: 8. CDR3 in amino acids: CASSLSRGRGAQYF. The CDR3 bases are TGTGCCAGCAGTTTGAGTCGCGGGAGGGGTGCGCAGTATTTT.

With regard to this clonotype: The CDR3 carries no conserved terminal phenylalanine or tryptophan, so it likely arises from a read error. The DNA is omitted, as the CDR3 cannot be located on it reliably, and the CDR3 follows TCRdb's listing. CDR3 sequence reads: CASREPTSYEEYL. The chain recombines TRBV5-1 with TRBJ2-7; the table calls TRBD2, which could not be checked here. The CDR3 is 13 residues long, ends included. CDR1 and CDR2 from the germline V gene are SGHRS and YFSETQ.

Turning to this clonotype: A much larger clone lies a single base off, so this may be a read error. This chain connects TRBV6-2 or TRBV6-3 to TRBJ1-1, with 7 bases fitting TRBD1. Losses at the gene ends were 6 bases for V and 10 bases for J; bases not matched to a gene: 11. Per germline, CDR1 MNHEY and CDR2 SVGEGT. This CDR3 region has 13 residues. Written as DNA, the CDR3 is TGTGCCAGCAGCCTACAGGGGTACAATGGAGCTTTCTTT. Translation: CASSLQGYNGAFF.

Turning to this clonotype: A much larger clonotype is one base distant, so this may be a read error. The final CDR3 position lacks the conserved phenylalanine or tryptophan, pointing to a likely read error. The chain carries TRBV5-1 and TRBJ2-5; D is perhaps TRBD1 or TRBD2 (6 bases each). CDR3 size: 15 residues. Deletions cut 2 bases from V and 2 bases from J, with 13 bases between. Germline CDR1 and CDR2: SGHRS and YFSETQ. The CDR3 DNA is TGCGCCAGCAGCTTTCGGGGGCCATTACAAGAGACCCAGTACATC. Translated: CASSFRGPLQETQYI.

Regarding this clonotype: A read error may account for a junction end that differs from germline. The V gene is TRBV5-5, the J gene TRBJ2-1, with 7 positions matching TRBD1. Germline V gene sequence: CDR1 SGHKS, CDR2 YYEKEE (reference sequence). The CDR3 has 16 amino acids. CDR3 in amino acids: CANSLALRGRGSGQFF. The CDR3 DNA reads TGTGCCAACAGCCTGGCTTTAAGGGGGCGCGGGTCCGGGCAGTTCTTC.

As to this clonotype: This likely comes from a read error, as the CDR3 has no conserved phenylalanine or tryptophan at its end. The rearrangement links TRBV28 to TRBJ2-2; the D is unclear. The CDR3 runs 16 residues. Germline loops: CDR1 MDHEN, CDR2 SYDVKM. CDR3 residues: CASIPLPKLNTGELFL. The CDR3 DNA is TGTGCCAGCATCCCACTCCCCAAACTTAACACTGGGGAGCTGTTTCTT.

This clonotype showed up just once. The junction departs from germline at one end; a sequencing error may be responsible. The chain joins TRBV11-2 to TRBJ2-6; TRBD1 might be the D (5 bases). The CDR3 consists of 15 residues. Germline V gene data show CDR1 as SGHAT and CDR2 as FQNNGV. CDR3 sequence (DNA): TGTGCCACCCAGTGGCCGTGCTCTGGGGCTAACGTCCTGACTTTC. Translating it yields CATQWPCSGANVLTF.